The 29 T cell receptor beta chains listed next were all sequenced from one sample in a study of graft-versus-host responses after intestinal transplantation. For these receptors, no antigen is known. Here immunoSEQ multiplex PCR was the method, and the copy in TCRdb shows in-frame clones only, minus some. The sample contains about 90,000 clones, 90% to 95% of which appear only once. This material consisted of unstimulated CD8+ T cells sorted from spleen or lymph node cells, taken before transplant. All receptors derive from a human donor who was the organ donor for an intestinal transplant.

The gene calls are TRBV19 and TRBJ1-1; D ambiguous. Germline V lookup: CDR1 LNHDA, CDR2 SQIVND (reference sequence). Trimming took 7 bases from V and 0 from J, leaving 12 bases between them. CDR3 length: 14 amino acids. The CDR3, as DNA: TGTGCCAGTACTATCACACCATTGAACACTGAAGCTTTCTTT. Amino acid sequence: CASTITPLNTEAFF.

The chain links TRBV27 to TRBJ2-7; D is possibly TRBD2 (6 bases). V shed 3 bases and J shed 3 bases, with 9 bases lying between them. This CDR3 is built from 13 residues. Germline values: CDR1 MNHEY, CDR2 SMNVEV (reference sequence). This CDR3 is CASSLGGNYEQYF. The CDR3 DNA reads TGTGCCAGCAGTTTGGGGGGAAACTACGAGCAGTACTTC.

CDR3 residues: CASSLGQIDQPQHF. CDR3 nucleotide sequence: TGCGCCAGCAGCCTGGGACAGATCGATCAGCCCCAGCATTTT. J is TRBJ1-5 and V is TRBV4-1; 7 nucleotides agree with TRBD1. CDR3 length: 14 amino acids. The germline gives CDR1 MGHRA, CDR2 YSYEKL. V shed 4 bases and J 5 bases; nucleotides not matched to a gene: 5.

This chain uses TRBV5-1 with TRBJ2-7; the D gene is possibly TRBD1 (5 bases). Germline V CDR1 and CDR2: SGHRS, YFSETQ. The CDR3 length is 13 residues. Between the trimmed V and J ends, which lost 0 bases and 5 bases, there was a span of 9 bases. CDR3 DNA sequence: TGCGCCAGCAGCTTGGCAGGGTTCCACGAGCAGTACTTC. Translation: CASSLAGFHEQYF.

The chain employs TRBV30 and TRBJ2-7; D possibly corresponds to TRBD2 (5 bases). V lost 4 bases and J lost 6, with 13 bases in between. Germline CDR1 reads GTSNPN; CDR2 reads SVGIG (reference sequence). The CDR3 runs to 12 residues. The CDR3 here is CAWISAGSEQYF. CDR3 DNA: TGTGCCTGGATTTCAGCTGGGAGCGAGCAGTACTTC. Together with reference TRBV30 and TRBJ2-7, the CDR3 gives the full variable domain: SQTIHQWPATLVQPVGSPLSLECTVEGTSNPNLYWYRQAAGRGLQLLFYSVGIGQISSEVPQNLSASRPQDRQFILSSKKLLLSDSGFYLCAWISAGSEQYFGPGTRLTVT.

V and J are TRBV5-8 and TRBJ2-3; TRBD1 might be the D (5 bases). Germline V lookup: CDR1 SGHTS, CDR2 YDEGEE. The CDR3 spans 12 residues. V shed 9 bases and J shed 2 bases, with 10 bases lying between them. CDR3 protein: CATGQPTDTQYF. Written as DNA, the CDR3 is TGTGCCACCGGACAACCCACAGATACGCAGTATTTT.

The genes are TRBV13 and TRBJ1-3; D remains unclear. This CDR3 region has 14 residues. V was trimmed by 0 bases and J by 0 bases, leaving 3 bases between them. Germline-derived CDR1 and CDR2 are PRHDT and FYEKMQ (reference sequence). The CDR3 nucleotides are TGTGCCAGCAGCTTAGGACACTCTGGAAACACCATATATTTT. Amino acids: CASSLGHSGNTIYF.

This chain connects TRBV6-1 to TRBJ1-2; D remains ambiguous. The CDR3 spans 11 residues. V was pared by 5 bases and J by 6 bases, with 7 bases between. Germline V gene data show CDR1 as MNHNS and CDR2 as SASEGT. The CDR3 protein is CASSPFDGYTF. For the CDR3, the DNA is TGTGCCAGCAGTCCCTTTGATGGCTACACCTTC.

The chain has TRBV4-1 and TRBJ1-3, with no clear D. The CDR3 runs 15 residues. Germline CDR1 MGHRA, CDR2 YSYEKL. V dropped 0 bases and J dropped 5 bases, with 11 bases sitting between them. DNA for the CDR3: TGCGCCAGCAGCCAAGAGCCCACGCTAAGAAACACCATATATTTT. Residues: CASSQEPTLRNTIYF.

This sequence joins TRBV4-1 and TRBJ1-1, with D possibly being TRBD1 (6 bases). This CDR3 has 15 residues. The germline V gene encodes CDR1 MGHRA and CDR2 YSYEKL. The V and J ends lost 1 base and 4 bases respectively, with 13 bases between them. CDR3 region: CASSQGQGLGTEAFF. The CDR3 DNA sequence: TGCGCCAGCAGCCAAGGTCAGGGGCTGGGCACTGAAGCTTTCTTT.

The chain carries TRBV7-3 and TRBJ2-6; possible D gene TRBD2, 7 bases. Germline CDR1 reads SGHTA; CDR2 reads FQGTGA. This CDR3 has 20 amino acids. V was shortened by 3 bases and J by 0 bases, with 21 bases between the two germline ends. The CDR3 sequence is CASSFLGGGRDGSGANVLTF. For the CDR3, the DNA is TGTGCCAGCAGCTTCCTGGGAGGGGGTCGGGATGGCTCTGGGGCCAACGTCCTGACTTTC.

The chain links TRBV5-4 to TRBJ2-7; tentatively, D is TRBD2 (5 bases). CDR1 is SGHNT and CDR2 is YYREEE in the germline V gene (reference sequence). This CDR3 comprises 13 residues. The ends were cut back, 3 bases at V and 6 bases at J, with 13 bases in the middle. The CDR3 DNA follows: TGTGCCAGCAGCTCCGGAAACCGGGGCGAGCAGTACTTC. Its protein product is CASSSGNRGEQYF.

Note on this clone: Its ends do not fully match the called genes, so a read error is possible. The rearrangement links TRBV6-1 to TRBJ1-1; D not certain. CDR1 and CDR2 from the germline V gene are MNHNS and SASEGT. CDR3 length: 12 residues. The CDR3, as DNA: TGTGCCAGCAGTGATTTGGGCCCTGAGGCTTTCTTT. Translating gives CASSDLGPEAFF.

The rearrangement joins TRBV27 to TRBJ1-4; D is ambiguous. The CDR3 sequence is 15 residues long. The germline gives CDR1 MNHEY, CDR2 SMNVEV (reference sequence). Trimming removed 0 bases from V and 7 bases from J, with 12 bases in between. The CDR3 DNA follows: TGTGCCAGCAGTTTATCGCTCCCCGACACTGAAAAACTGTTTTTT. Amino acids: CASSLSLPDTEKLFF.

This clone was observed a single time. CDR3 protein: CASSLATYTDTQYF. CDR3 coding DNA: TGTGCCAGCAGCTTAGCGACTTACACAGATACGCAGTATTTT. The chain employs TRBV7-9 and TRBJ2-3, with D hard to call. The CDR3 totals 14 residues. The germline V gene has CDR1 SEHNR and CDR2 FQNEAQ (reference sequence). Trimming removed 0 bases from V and 2 bases from J, with 6 bases in between.

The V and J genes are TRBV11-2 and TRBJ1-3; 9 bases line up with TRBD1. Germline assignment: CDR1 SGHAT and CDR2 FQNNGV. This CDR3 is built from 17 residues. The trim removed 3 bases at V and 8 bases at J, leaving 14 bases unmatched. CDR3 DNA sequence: TGTGCCAGCAGCTTTGGATTGGGACAGGGAGTGGGGCACACCATATATTTT. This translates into CASSFGLGQGVGHTIYF. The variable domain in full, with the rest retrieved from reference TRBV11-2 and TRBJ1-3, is EAGVAQSPRYKIIEKRQSVAFWCNPISGHATLYWYQQILGQGPKLLIQFQNNGVVDDSQLPKDRFSAERLKGVDSTLKIQPAKLEDSAVYLCASSFGLGQGVGHTIYFGEGSWLTVV.

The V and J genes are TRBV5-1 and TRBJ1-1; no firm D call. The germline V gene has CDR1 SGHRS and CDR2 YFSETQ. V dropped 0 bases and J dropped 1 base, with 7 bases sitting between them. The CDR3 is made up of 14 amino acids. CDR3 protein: CASSLGRGNTEAFF. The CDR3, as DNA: TGCGCCAGCAGCTTGGGACGGGGGAACACTGAAGCTTTCTTT. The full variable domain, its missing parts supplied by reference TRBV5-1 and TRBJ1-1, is KAGVTQTPRYLIKTRGQQVTLSCSPISGHRSVSWYQQTPGQGLQFLFEYFSETQRNKGNFPGRFSGRQFSNSRSEMNVSTLELGDSALYLCASSLGRGNTEAFFGQGTRLTVV.

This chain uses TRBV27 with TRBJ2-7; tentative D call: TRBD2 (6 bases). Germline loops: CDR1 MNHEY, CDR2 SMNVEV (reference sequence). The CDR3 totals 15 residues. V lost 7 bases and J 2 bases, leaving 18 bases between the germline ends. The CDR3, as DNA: TGTGCCAGCACCCCCCGGGCCGGGGGAGCCTACGAGCAGTACTTC. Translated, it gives CASTPRAGGAYEQYF.

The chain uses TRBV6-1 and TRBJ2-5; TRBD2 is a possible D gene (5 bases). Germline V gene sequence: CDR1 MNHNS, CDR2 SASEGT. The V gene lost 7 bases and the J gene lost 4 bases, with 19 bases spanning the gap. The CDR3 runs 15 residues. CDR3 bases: TGTGCCAGCAACGCCGCCAGAGGGCACGGAGAGACCCAGTACTTC. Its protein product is CASNAARGHGETQYF.

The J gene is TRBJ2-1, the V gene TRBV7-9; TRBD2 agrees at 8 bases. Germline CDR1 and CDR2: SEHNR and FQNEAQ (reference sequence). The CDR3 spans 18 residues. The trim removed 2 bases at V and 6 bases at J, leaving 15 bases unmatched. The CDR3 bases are TGTGCCAGCAGCTTATACACGGGAGGGCCTGGCTTAGGCAATGAGCAGTTCTTC. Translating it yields CASSLYTGGPGLGNEQFF.

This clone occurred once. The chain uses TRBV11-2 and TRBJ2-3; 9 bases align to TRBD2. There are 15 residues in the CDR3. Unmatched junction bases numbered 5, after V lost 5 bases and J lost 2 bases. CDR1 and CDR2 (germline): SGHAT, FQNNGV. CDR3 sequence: CASSPLAGYTDTQYF. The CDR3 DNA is TGTGCCAGCAGCCCGCTAGCGGGATACACAGATACGCAGTATTTT. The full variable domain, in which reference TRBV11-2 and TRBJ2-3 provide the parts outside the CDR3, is EAGVAQSPRYKIIEKRQSVAFWCNPISGHATLYWYQQILGQGPKLLIQFQNNGVVDDSQLPKDRFSAERLKGVDSTLKIQPAKLEDSAVYLCASSPLAGYTDTQYFGPGTRLTVL.

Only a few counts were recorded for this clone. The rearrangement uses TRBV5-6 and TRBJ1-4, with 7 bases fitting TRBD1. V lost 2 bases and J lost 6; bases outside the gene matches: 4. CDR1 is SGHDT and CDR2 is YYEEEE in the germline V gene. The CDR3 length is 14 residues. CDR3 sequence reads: CASSFDRADEKLFF. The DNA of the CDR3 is TGTGCCAGCAGCTTTGACAGGGCAGATGAAAAACTGTTTTTT.

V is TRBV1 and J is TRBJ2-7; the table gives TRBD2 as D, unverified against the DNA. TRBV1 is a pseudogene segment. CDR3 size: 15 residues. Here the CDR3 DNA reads TGCACCAGCAGCCTCCTGCGCGGGGGACCCTACGAGCAGTACTTC. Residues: CTSSLLRGGPYEQYF.

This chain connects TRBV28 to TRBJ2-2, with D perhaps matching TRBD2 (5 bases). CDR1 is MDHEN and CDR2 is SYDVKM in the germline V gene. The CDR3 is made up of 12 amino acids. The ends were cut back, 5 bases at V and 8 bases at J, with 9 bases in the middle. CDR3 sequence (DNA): TGTGCCAGCAGTGCCCGACTAGGGGAGCTGTTTTTT. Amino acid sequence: CASSARLGELFF.

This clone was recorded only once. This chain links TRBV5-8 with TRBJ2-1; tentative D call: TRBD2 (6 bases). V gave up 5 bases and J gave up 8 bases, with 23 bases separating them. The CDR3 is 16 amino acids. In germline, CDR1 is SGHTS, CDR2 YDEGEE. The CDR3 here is CASRPGVGEALDEQFF. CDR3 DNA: TGTGCCAGCAGACCCGGGGTCGGGGAGGCGCTAGATGAGCAGTTCTTC.

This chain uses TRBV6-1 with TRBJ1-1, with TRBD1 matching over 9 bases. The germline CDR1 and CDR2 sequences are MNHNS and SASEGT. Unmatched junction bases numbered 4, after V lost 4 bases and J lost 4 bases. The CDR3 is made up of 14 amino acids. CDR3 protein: CASSVGQGLTEAFF. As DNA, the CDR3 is TGTGCCAGCAGTGTAGGACAGGGGCTCACTGAAGCTTTCTTT.

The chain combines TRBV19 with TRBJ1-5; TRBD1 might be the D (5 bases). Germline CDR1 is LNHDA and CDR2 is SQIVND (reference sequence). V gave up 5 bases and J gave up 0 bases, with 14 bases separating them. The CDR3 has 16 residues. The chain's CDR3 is CASSPRQLYSNQPQHF. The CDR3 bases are TGTGCCAGTAGTCCTCGACAGCTTTATAGCAATCAGCCCCAGCATTTT.

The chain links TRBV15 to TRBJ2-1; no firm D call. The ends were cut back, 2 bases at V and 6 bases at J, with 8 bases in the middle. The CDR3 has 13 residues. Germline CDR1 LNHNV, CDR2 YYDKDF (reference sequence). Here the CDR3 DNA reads TGTGCCACCAGCAGATCGGTCCCCAATGAGCAGTTCTTC. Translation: CATSRSVPNEQFF. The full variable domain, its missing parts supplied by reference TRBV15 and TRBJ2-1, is DAMVIQNPRYQVTQFGKPVTLSCSQTLNHNVMYWYQQKSSQAPKLLFHYYDKDFNNEADTPDNFQSRRPNTSFCFLDIRSPGLGDTAMYLCATSRSVPNEQFFGPGTRLTVL.

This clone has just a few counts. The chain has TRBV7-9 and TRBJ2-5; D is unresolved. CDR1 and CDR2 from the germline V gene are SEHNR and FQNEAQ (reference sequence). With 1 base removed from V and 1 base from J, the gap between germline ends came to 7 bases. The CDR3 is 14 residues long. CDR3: CASSLVQVQETQYF. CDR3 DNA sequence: TGTGCCAGCAGCTTAGTGCAGGTCCAAGAGACCCAGTACTTC.